The clone carrying this TCR beta chain showed up just a few times. Germline CDR1 reads ENHRY; CDR2 reads SYGVKD. The CDR3 consists of 14 residues. The ends lost 6 bases at V and 4 bases at J; junction bases unmatched: 2. The data belong to a study of blood T cell repertoires in COVID-19. The overall study: Specimens from acute and convalescent COVID-19 originated in the United States, Italy and Spain. Sources were T cells, B-cell-depleted T cells, or PBMCs; the material itself was cDNA or gDNA.

Per the original methods: For nucleated cells, counts were estimated from reference gene primer amplification. Generated by immunoSEQ multiplex PCR, the TCRdb table keeps only in-frame clones and is missing some. The V and J calls and the clone size are those of that table, but D and trimming were determined from the DNA. The sample has under 170,000 clones; about nine tenths are singletons. The sequenced sample was peripheral blood. This receptor was identified in a woman aged 55-70 years with active or convalescent COVID-19. The V and J genes are TRBV10-3 and TRBJ1-6, with 8 bases matching TRBD1. The CDR3, as DNA: TGTGCCATCAGCACAGGGGGGTATAATTCACCCCTCCACTTT. Translating gives CAISTGGYNSPLHF.